This T cell receptor (beta chain) was retrieved from a study of patients with pleural tuberculosis. This CDR3 spans 14 amino acids. Trimming left V 1 base short and J 8 bases short, with 9 bases between. CDR1 is SGHAT and CDR2 is FQDESV in the germline V gene (reference sequence). MiXCR, run by TCRdb on the reads, gives a single entry per CDR3 protein. The sample has under 65,000 distinct CDR3 sequences, about 7.9% seen once. This rearrangement joins TRBV11-1 to TRBJ1-6; possible D gene TRBD1, 5 bases. The TCR originated in a human donor with pleural tuberculosis. As DNA, the CDR3 is TGTGCCAGCAGCTTAGGGGGCGCAGATTCACCCCTCCACTTT. Residues: CASSLGGADSPLHF.